Listed below are T cell receptor beta chains from one sample, sequenced in a study of cytomegalovirus exposure and HLA in healthy donors. The repertoire was sequenced with immunoSEQ multiplex PCR; TCRdb's copy has only in-frame clones and lacks some. Of about 130,000 clones listed, around 84% were seen once; the top ten hold 2.5% to 3.5%. Sequences were obtained from PBMCs. All receptors come from a woman between 18 and 29 years old in good health and CMV-seropositive. Both conserved end residues are part of each CDR3. The order of the fields is V gene, J gene, clone size, D gene, CDR3 protein, CDR3 DNA. D genes are given only for firm matches. Clone sizes are given selectively: once, few, many, or a class where the clone is expanded.

v_call: TRBV19
j_call: TRBJ2-2
clone_size: -
d_call: TRBD2
cdr3_aa: CASSSGLAGGGNTGELFF
cdr3_nt: TGTGCCAGTAGTTCCGGACTAGCGGGGGGTGGTAACACCGGGGAGCTGTTTTTT

v_call: TRBV30
j_call: TRBJ1-2
clone_size: once
d_call: TRBD1
cdr3_aa: CAWRGQGANYGYTF
cdr3_nt: TGTGCCTGGAGAGGACAGGGTGCTAACTATGGCTACACCTTC

v_call: TRBV6-5
j_call: TRBJ1-1
clone_size: -
d_call: -
cdr3_aa: CASSYYRETEAFF
cdr3_nt: TGTGCCAGCAGTTACTACAGGGAAACTGAAGCTTTCTTT

v_call: TRBV10-3
j_call: TRBJ2-1
clone_size: once
d_call: -
cdr3_aa: CAIRGGADDEQFF
cdr3_nt: TGTGCCATCAGAGGAGGGGCGGACGATGAGCAGTTCTTC

v_call: TRBV4-2
j_call: TRBJ2-2
clone_size: -
d_call: TRBD2
cdr3_aa: CASSQDRRGGRDGELFF
cdr3_nt: TGTGCCAGCAGCCAAGATCGTCGCGGGGGGCGGGACGGGGAGCTGTTTTTT

v_call: TRBV7-9
j_call: TRBJ1-6
clone_size: -
d_call: -
cdr3_aa: CASSLAVPINSPLHF
cdr3_nt: TGTGCCAGCAGCTTGGCTGTCCCGATTAATTCACCCCTCCACTTT

v_call: TRBV5-1
j_call: TRBJ1-2
clone_size: -
d_call: -
cdr3_aa: CASSLEGQLYGYTF
cdr3_nt: TGCGCCAGCAGCTTGGAAGGACAGCTATATGGCTACACCTTC

v_call: TRBV20-1
j_call: TRBJ1-1
clone_size: -
d_call: -
cdr3_aa: CSARPGTEAFF
cdr3_nt: TGCAGTGCTCGTCCGGGGACTGAAGCTTTCTTT

v_call: TRBV5-6
j_call: TRBJ1-2
clone_size: -
d_call: TRBD1
cdr3_aa: CASSLGQGLNYGYTF
cdr3_nt: TGTGCCAGCAGCTTGGGACAGGGATTAAACTATGGCTACACCTTC

v_call: TRBV7-2
j_call: TRBJ2-5
clone_size: -
d_call: -
cdr3_aa: CARDQEPQYF
cdr3_nt: TGTGCCAGAGATCAGGAACCCCAGTACTTC

v_call: TRBV7-9
j_call: TRBJ1-2
clone_size: -
d_call: TRBD1
cdr3_aa: CASSFHGQDYGYTF
cdr3_nt: TGTGCCAGCAGCTTCCATGGACAGGACTATGGCTACACCTTC

v_call: TRBV9
j_call: TRBJ2-5
clone_size: -
d_call: TRBD2
cdr3_aa: CASSVAPGLAGSQETQYF
cdr3_nt: TGTGCCAGCAGCGTAGCCCCGGGACTAGCGGGGTCCCAAGAGACCCAGTACTTC

v_call: TRBV29-1
j_call: TRBJ2-1
clone_size: -
d_call: -
cdr3_aa: CSAGEGVGDNEQFF
cdr3_nt: TGCAGCGCTGGGGAGGGGGTCGGGGACAATGAGCAGTTCTTC

v_call: TRBV9
j_call: TRBJ2-5
clone_size: -
d_call: TRBD2
cdr3_aa: CASSAAGGPQETQYF
cdr3_nt: TGTGCCAGCAGCGCAGCGGGGGGCCCACAAGAGACCCAGTACTTC

v_call: TRBV27
j_call: TRBJ2-7
clone_size: -
d_call: -
cdr3_aa: CASSLSLAETYEQYF
cdr3_nt: TGTGCCAGCAGTTTATCGTTGGCGGAGACGTACGAGCAGTACTTC

v_call: TRBV28
j_call: TRBJ1-2
clone_size: -
d_call: -
cdr3_aa: CASSFRGKQSYGYTF
cdr3_nt: TGTGCCAGCAGTTTTAGGGGGAAGCAGAGCTATGGCTACACCTTC

v_call: TRBV5-1
j_call: TRBJ2-3
clone_size: -
d_call: TRBD1
cdr3_aa: CASRTRQGPSDTQYF
cdr3_nt: TGCGCCAGCAGAACTCGACAGGGTCCTTCAGATACGCAGTATTTT

v_call: TRBV7-9
j_call: TRBJ2-5
clone_size: -
d_call: TRBD1
cdr3_aa: CASSLPTGVGYQETQYF
cdr3_nt: TGTGCCAGCAGCTTACCTACAGGGGTGGGGTACCAAGAGACCCAGTACTTC

v_call: TRBV18
j_call: TRBJ2-7
clone_size: -
d_call: -
cdr3_aa: CASSPKIGVGEQYF
cdr3_nt: TGTGCCAGCTCACCAAAAATCGGAGTTGGGGAGCAGTACTTC

v_call: TRBV28
j_call: TRBJ2-7
clone_size: -
d_call: TRBD1
cdr3_aa: CASTSRGQGRGEQYF
cdr3_nt: TGTGCCAGCACCTCAAGGGGACAGGGAAGGGGGGAGCAGTACTTC

v_call: TRBV10-3
j_call: TRBJ1-2
clone_size: -
d_call: TRBD1
cdr3_aa: CAISEIGTVYGYTF
cdr3_nt: TGTGCCATCAGTGAGATTGGGACAGTCTATGGCTACACCTTC

v_call: TRBV7-9
j_call: TRBJ2-4
clone_size: once
d_call: -
cdr3_aa: CSSSAYGLEEAKNIQYF
cdr3_nt: TGTTCCAGCAGCGCCTACGGGTTGGAGGAGGCCAAAAACATTCAGTACTTC

v_call: TRBV19
j_call: TRBJ1-5
clone_size: -
d_call: -
cdr3_aa: CASIETDYSNQPQHF
cdr3_nt: TGTGCCAGTATAGAGACAGATTATAGCAATCAGCCCCAGCATTTT

v_call: TRBV18
j_call: TRBJ2-5
clone_size: -
d_call: TRBD1
cdr3_aa: CASSPLQGVETQYF
cdr3_nt: TGTGCCAGCTCCCCATTGCAGGGGGTGGAGACCCAGTACTTC

v_call: TRBV28
j_call: TRBJ1-2
clone_size: -
d_call: TRBD1
cdr3_aa: CASSLYALGTGVRYTF
cdr3_nt: TGTGCCAGCAGTTTATACGCTCTTGGGACAGGGGTGCGCTACACCTTC

v_call: TRBV6-1
j_call: TRBJ1-5
clone_size: few
d_call: -
cdr3_aa: CASSDAGFWSNQPQHF
cdr3_nt: TGTGCCAGCAGTGACGCAGGGTTTTGGAGCAATCAGCCCCAGCATTTT

v_call: TRBV12-5
j_call: TRBJ1-4
clone_size: -
d_call: TRBD1
cdr3_aa: CASGFLSSGTARTTNEKLFF
cdr3_nt: TGTGCTAGTGGTTTCCTCTCTAGTGGGACAGCAAGAACAACTAATGAAAAACTGTTTTTT

v_call: TRBV21-1
j_call: TRBJ1-5
clone_size: few
d_call: -
cdr3_aa: CASIMIRTGSVDQPQHF
cdr3_nt: TGTGCCAGCATCATGATTAGGACAGGGAGCGTGGATCAGCCCCAGCATTTT

v_call: TRBV5-4
j_call: TRBJ2-1
clone_size: -
d_call: -
cdr3_aa: CASSLFRGGLYNEQFF
cdr3_nt: TGTGCCAGCAGCTTGTTCCGCGGGGGCTTATACAATGAGCAGTTCTTC

v_call: TRBV29-1
j_call: TRBJ1-1
clone_size: -
d_call: -
cdr3_aa: CSVVQGFGNTEAFF
cdr3_nt: TGCAGCGTTGTACAGGGATTCGGGAACACTGAAGCTTTCTTT

v_call: TRBV19
j_call: TRBJ2-1
clone_size: -
d_call: TRBD2
cdr3_aa: CASSILLAGGQSEQFF
cdr3_nt: TGTGCCAGTAGTATTCTACTAGCGGGGGGGCAAAGTGAGCAGTTCTTC

v_call: TRBV20-1
j_call: TRBJ1-3
clone_size: few
d_call: -
cdr3_aa: CSAMTGNTIYF
cdr3_nt: TGCAGTGCTATGACAGGAAACACCATATATTTT

v_call: TRBV9
j_call: TRBJ2-2
clone_size: -
d_call: -
cdr3_aa: CASSVEQGTGELFF
cdr3_nt: TGTGCCAGCAGCGTAGAACAGGGCACCGGGGAGCTGTTTTTT

v_call: TRBV29-1
j_call: TRBJ2-1
clone_size: -
d_call: TRBD2
cdr3_aa: CSVEDTAGSSYNEQFF
cdr3_nt: TGCAGCGTTGAAGATACAGCGGGGAGCTCCTACAATGAGCAGTTCTTC

v_call: TRBV7-3
j_call: TRBJ2-2
clone_size: -
d_call: TRBD2
cdr3_aa: CASSLQRGPSTGELFF
cdr3_nt: TGTGCCAGCAGCTTACAGCGGGGGCCTTCCACCGGGGAGCTGTTTTTT

v_call: TRBV18
j_call: TRBJ2-5
clone_size: -
d_call: -
cdr3_aa: CASSQNPGETQYF
cdr3_nt: TGTGCCAGCTCACAAAACCCGGGAGAGACCCAGTACTTC